The rows below give T cell receptor beta chains drawn from one sample of a study of blood T cell repertoires in COVID-19. Produced via immunoSEQ multiplex PCR; TCRdb's table is partial and in-frame only. The data contain approximately 150,000 clones, 85% of them singletons. The sample was peripheral blood. Receptors originate from a human donor with acute or convalescent COVID-19. The donor label of this sample is uncertain. The CDR3 runs from the conserved cysteine through the conserved F or W. Fields, in order: J gene, clone size, D gene, V gene, CDR3 DNA, CDR3 protein. D genes are given only for firm matches. Clone size is not always given. Where it is, it says once, few, many or a class for expanded clones.

TRBJ2-1 | NA | TRBD1 | TRBV24-1 | TGTGCCACCAGTTTTACGGGACAGGGGGGTGAGCAGTTCTTC | CATSFTGQGGEQFF
TRBJ1-5 | NA | NA | TRBV6-6 | TGTGCCAGTCCGGGGCAGCCCCAGCATTTT | CASPGQPQHF
TRBJ1-1 | once | NA | TRBV7-7 | TGTGCTAGCAGCCCGAGCAGTGGTGGAGGGTCCACTGAAGCTTTCTTT | CASSPSSGGGSTEAFF
TRBJ1-1 | NA | NA | TRBV7-9 | TGTGCCAGCAGCCCCATGGGTGCGGGGGGCTCGGGGACTGAAGCTTTCTTT | CASSPMGAGGSGTEAFF
TRBJ1-5 | NA | NA | TRBV3-1/TRBV3-2 | TGTGCCAGCAGCCAAGATGCAGAGGGTTATCAGCCCCAGCATTTT | CASSQDAEGYQPQHF
TRBJ2-3 | NA | NA | TRBV19 | TGTGCCAGTAGTATAGGTAGCCACACAGATACGCAGTATTTT | CASSIGSHTDTQYF
TRBJ2-3 | NA | NA | TRBV11-2 | TGTGCCAGCAGCTTGGAGAGAGGGGATACGCAGTATTTT | CASSLERGDTQYF
TRBJ2-1 | NA | NA | TRBV6-2/TRBV6-3 | TGTGCCAGCAGTGTTAGCGGAGCCTACAATGAGCAGTTCTTC | CASSVSGAYNEQFF
TRBJ1-3 | NA | NA | TRBV2 | TGTGCCAGCAGTGGACAGCTCTCTGGAAACACCATATATTTT | CASSGQLSGNTIYF
TRBJ1-1 | NA | NA | TRBV6-5 | TGTGCCAGCATGCTGACGGGGAACACTGAAGCTTTCTTT | CASMLTGNTEAFF
TRBJ2-2 | NA | NA | TRBV3-1/TRBV3-2 | TGTGCCAGCAGCCTTCGACTGAACACCGGGGAGCTGTTTTTT | CASSLRLNTGELFF
TRBJ1-4 | NA | NA | TRBV28 | TGTGCCAGCAGCACCCCCGCGGGAGGTAATGAAAAACTGTTTTTT | CASSTPAGGNEKLFF
TRBJ2-1 | NA | TRBD2 | TRBV7-3 | TGTGCCAGCAGCTCTGGACTAGCGGGATACAATGAGCAGTTCTTC | CASSSGLAGYNEQFF
TRBJ2-2 | NA | TRBD1 | TRBV7-3 | TGTGCCAGCAGCTTAGGGGCGCGGGGACAGGGGGCAACCGGGGAGCTGTTTTTT | CASSLGARGQGATGELFF
TRBJ1-4 | NA | NA | TRBV2 | TGTGCCAGCAGTTCTAATGGTTTAAGTGAAAAACTGTTTTTT | CASSSNGLSEKLFF
TRBJ2-7 | once | NA | TRBV4-2 | TGTGCCAGCAGCCAAGATTCGGCAGGGCTGGCCTACGAGCAGTACTTC | CASSQDSAGLAYEQYF
TRBJ1-2 | NA | NA | TRBV7-9 | TGTGCCAGCAAGAACGGAAGCCTGGGGGCTCGTGGCTACACCTTC | CASKNGSLGARGYTF
TRBJ1-1 | few | NA | TRBV4-1 | TGCGCCAGCAGCCATTTCGGCGGGGCGAACACTGAAGCTTTCTTT | CASSHFGGANTEAFF
TRBJ1-5 | NA | NA | TRBV6-5 | TGTGCCAGCTCCCCTAGAGACAGTGCCCATCAGCCCCAGCATTTT | CASSPRDSAHQPQHF
TRBJ1-2 | NA | TRBD1 | TRBV18 | TGTGCCAGCTCACCAAGGGACCAGACAGGGTACTATGGCTACACCTTC | CASSPRDQTGYYGYTF
TRBJ1-4 | NA | NA | TRBV7-9 | TGTGCCAGCAGCTCCGGGAAAAACCCGGCAACTAATGAAAAACTGTTTTTT | CASSSGKNPATNEKLFF
TRBJ2-2 | NA | TRBD2 | TRBV18 | TGTGCCAGCTCACCTTTTACAACCCAGCGGGGAAACACCGGGGAGCTGTTTTTT | CASSPFTTQRGNTGELFF
TRBJ2-1 | NA | TRBD1 | TRBV7-6 | TGTGCCAGCAGCTTAGGGACAGGGCAGTACAATGAGCAGTTCTTC | CASSLGTGQYNEQFF
TRBJ1-2 | NA | NA | TRBV30 | TGTGCCTGGAGTGTATTAGGACACCCTGATAACTATGGCTACACCTTC | CAWSVLGHPDNYGYTF
TRBJ1-2 | few | NA | TRBV9 | TGTGCCAGCAGCGACGGCTCTGGACTCAAGCCGTCAGGCTACACCTTC | CASSDGSGLKPSGYTF
TRBJ1-1 | NA | TRBD1 | TRBV30 | TGTGCCTGGAGTCCTGACAGGGGCACTGAAGCTTTCTTT | CAWSPDRGTEAFF
TRBJ1-2 | NA | NA | TRBV5-1 | TGCGCCAGCAGCACCGTTGACAGGAGCTATGGCTACACCTTC | CASSTVDRSYGYTF
TRBJ1-1 | NA | TRBD1 | TRBV9 | TGTGCCAGCAGCGTAATTCAGGGGCAGGGGGGAGCTTTCTTT | CASSVIQGQGGAFF
TRBJ2-2 | NA | TRBD1 | TRBV28 | TGTGCCAGCAGTTTCTCCGGGACAGGGGGCCCCGGGGAGCTGTTTTTT | CASSFSGTGGPGELFF
TRBJ1-5 | NA | NA | TRBV2 | TGTGCCAGCAGAGGGACAAAACGAAATCAGCCCCAGCATTTT | CASRGTKRNQPQHF
TRBJ1-1 | NA | TRBD1 | TRBV29-1 | TGCAGCGTTGATATCAGGGGGACTGAAGCTTTCTTT | CSVDIRGTEAFF
TRBJ2-3 | NA | TRBD1 | TRBV3-1/TRBV3-2 | TGTGCCAGCAGCCAGGGGGACAGGGTCGATTCAGATACGCAGTATTTT | CASSQGDRVDSDTQYF
TRBJ2-3 | NA | TRBD2 | TRBV30 | TGTGCCTGGAGTCTAGCGGGAGGGCCCAGGTCCACAGATACGCAGTATTTT | CAWSLAGGPRSTDTQYF
TRBJ1-5 | NA | NA | TRBV6-2/TRBV6-3 | TGTGCCAGCAGTTACTCGATGGAGCGGCCCCAGCATTTT | CASSYSMERPQHF
TRBJ2-1 | NA | NA | TRBV6-8 | TGTGCCAGCAGTTACTCCAGCGTCTCCTACAATGAGCAGTTCTTC | CASSYSSVSYNEQFF
TRBJ2-2 | NA | TRBD2 | TRBV5-6 | TGTGCCAGCAGCTTGAACGGGAGGGACGGGGAGCTGTTTTTT | CASSLNGRDGELFF
TRBJ2-5 | NA | TRBD1 | TRBV4-2 | TGTGCCAGCAGCCAAGGGAAACGAGGGACAGGGGGCAATGGCGAGACCCAGTACTTC | CASSQGKRGTGGNGETQYF
TRBJ2-7 | once | NA | TRBV9 | TGTGCCAGTTCAACAGCTACCGGCTACGAGCAGTACTTC | CASSTATGYEQYF
TRBJ2-5 | once | TRBD1 | TRBV7-7 | TGTGCTAGCAGATTGGGACAGGGACTCGTAGAGACCCAGTACTTC | CASRLGQGLVETQYF
TRBJ1-2 | NA | NA | TRBV7-2 | TGTGCCAGCAGCTTAGCTGGTGGCAGCTATGGCTACACCTTC | CASSLAGGSYGYTF
TRBJ2-2 | NA | NA | TRBV11-2 | TGTGCCAGCAGCTTACCTAGCATCGTCGGGGAGCTGTTTTTT | CASSLPSIVGELFF
TRBJ2-1 | NA | TRBD2 | TRBV5-1 | TGCGCCAGCAGCACCTTGACTAGCGGGGTATACAATGAGCAGTTCTTC | CASSTLTSGVYNEQFF
TRBJ1-2 | NA | TRBD1 | TRBV4-2 | TGTGCCAGCAGCCAAGAGAATTTGGACAGGGCGGCGAACGGCTACACCTTC | CASSQENLDRAANGYTF
TRBJ2-2 | NA | TRBD2 | TRBV4-1 | TGCGCCAGCAGCCAAGACCCCGGGACTAGCGTTTCGGGCGGGGAGCTGTTTTTT | CASSQDPGTSVSGGELFF
TRBJ2-3 | NA | TRBD2 | TRBV5-1 | TGCGCCAGCAGCTTGGAGCTAGCGGGTAGCTCCACGCAGTATTTT | CASSLELAGSSTQYF
TRBJ2-5 | NA | NA | TRBV6-2/TRBV6-3 | TGTGCCAGCAGTTCCACAGGGACAACCCAGTACTTC | CASSSTGTTQYF
TRBJ1-2 | NA | NA | TRBV9 | TGTGCCAGCAGCGTTCTAGACAGCGCGGGCTACACCTTC | CASSVLDSAGYTF
TRBJ2-7 | NA | NA | TRBV11-3 | TGTGCCAGCAGCTGGGGCGCAGGAGATTACGAGCAGTACTTC | CASSWGAGDYEQYF
TRBJ1-1 | NA | NA | TRBV25-1 | TGTGCCAGCAGAGGGGCCAGTCAGAACACTGAAGCTTTCTTT | CASRGASQNTEAFF
TRBJ1-5 | NA | NA | TRBV7-7 | TGTGCTAGCAGCTGGGGGCGGGGGAAAGGCGGGAATCAGCCCCAGCATTTT | CASSWGRGKGGNQPQHF